This T cell receptor beta chain came from a study of HIV-infected children after antiretroviral therapy interruption. Findings of the study overall: The Gini coefficient of naive CD4+ repertoires rose, returning to baseline by 3 years. Naive CD4+ CDR3 sharing between time points fell after interruption began.

Sample treatment: PENTA 11 planned treatment interruption arm or continuous ART arm. RNA-based 3' RACE libraries used unique molecular identifiers. TCRdb reprocessed the 3' RACE reads with MiXCR, giving one entry per CDR3 protein. The sample shows about 86,000 distinct CDR3 sequences, about 6.9% of them seen only once. This clonotype has a count of ten or more. Its antigen is as yet unknown. Germline assignment: CDR1 GTSNPN and CDR2 SVGIG (reference sequence). V gave up 1 base and J gave up 4 bases; unmatched junction bases: 6. CDR3 length: 14 amino acids. The V gene is TRBV30, the J gene TRBJ1-2; TRBD1 agrees at 7 bases. This specimen was CD45RA+ CD4+ T cells from PBMCs, pooled from several time points, taken from a donor given antiretroviral therapy, either interrupted or continuous. Subset here: naive CD4+ CD45RA+ CD45RO- T cells. This receptor was identified in a pool of human donors with HIV. This CDR3 reads CAWSDPTGSYGYTF. DNA of the CDR3: TGTGCCTGGAGTGACCCGACAGGGTCCTATGGCTACACCTTC.